A single sample is the source of the 8 T cell receptor beta chains below, sequenced in a study of T cells in Graves' hyperthyroidism and ophthalmopathy. Amplified regions were TCR beta CDR3 sequences from RNA transcripts. In the first-round RT-PCR of the TCR CDR3, the HTBI primer set was used. TCRdb re-analysed the multiplex PCR reads in MiXCR, keeping a single row per CDR3 protein. There are under 350,000 distinct CDR3 sequences in the sample; around a sixth occur only once, and about half lies in the top ten. The sample comprised blood. The receptors here all came from a woman in her forties or fifties with Graves' hyperthyroidism.

On this clonotype itself: A read error may explain this, as a much larger clone is one base away. This chain joins TRBV2 and TRBJ1-2, with TRBD1 as a possible D gene (5 bases). Looked up from germline, CDR1 is SNHLY and CDR2 is FYNNEI. The CDR3 runs to 14 residues. CDR3 loop: CAGSFGGGISGYTF. The DNA for the CDR3 is TGTGCCGGCAGCTTCGGGGGGGGGATCTCTGGCTACACCTTC.

The gene calls are TRBV2 and TRBJ2-1; a weak D match, TRBD2 (6 bases). Trimming shortened V by 11 bases and J by 5 bases, and 25 bases separated the two germline ends. Per germline, CDR1 SNHLY and CDR2 FYNNEI. This CDR3 has 16 amino acids. This CDR3 reads CAGLPAASAANNEQFF. The CDR3 DNA sequence: TGTGCCGGACTCCCTGCGGCTAGCGCGGCAAACAATGAGCAGTTCTTC.

This clonotype came up many times. Here the CDR3 reads CASRIRGGLAGGRDEQFF. CDR3 in DNA: TGTGCCAGCAGGATTAGGGGTGGGCTAGCGGGGGGACGAGATGAGCAGTTCTTC. The J gene is TRBJ2-1, the V gene TRBV12-3 or TRBV12-4, with 11 bases fitting TRBD2. The CDR3 has 18 amino acids. V lost 6 bases, J lost 8 bases, and 18 bases stayed unmatched.

In this sample, this clonotype turned up once. The rearrangement joins TRBV4-2 to TRBJ2-2, with unresolved D. Germline V gene sequence: CDR1 LGHNA, CDR2 YNFKEQ. The V and J ends lost 0 bases and 0 bases respectively, with 5 bases between them. The CDR3 is 15 residues long. CDR3 nucleotide sequence: TGTGCCAGCAGCCAAGATCGGCCGAACACCGGGGAGCTGTTTTTT. Amino acids: CASSQDRPNTGELFF.

Many counts were recorded for this clonotype. CDR3 amino acids: CASTGTGDQPQHF. The CDR3 DNA sequence: TGTGCCAGCACCGGGACAGGGGATCAGCCCCAGCATTTT. The V call is TRBV28, the J call TRBJ1-5; 10 nucleotides line up with TRBD1. Germline V gives CDR1 MDHEN, CDR2 SYDVKM. CDR3 size: 13 residues. V lost 7 bases, J lost 5 bases, and 2 bases stayed unmatched.

CDR3 sequence reads: CASSLAGGPVNEQFF. The CDR3 DNA is TGTGCCAGCAGCCTAGCGGGGGGGCCAGTTAATGAGCAGTTCTTC. V usage is TRBV5-4 and J usage is TRBJ2-1; 12 bases fit TRBD2. CDR3 length: 15 residues. J was trimmed by 7 bases and V by 4 bases; bases with no gene match: 6. CDR1 is SGHNT and CDR2 is YYREEE in the germline V gene (reference sequence).

This chain connects TRBV2 to TRBJ2-7, with 7 bases matching TRBD2. The CDR3 is made up of 13 amino acids. Germline trimming cut 6 bases from V and 3 bases from J; bases unmatched to any gene: 5. Germline V CDR1 and CDR2: SNHLY, FYNNEI. The CDR3 coding sequence is TGTGCCAGCAGACTAGCGCTGTTCTACGAGCAGTACTTC. This encodes CASRLALFYEQYF.

This clonotype has ten or more counts. The chain has TRBV11-1 and TRBJ2-3, with TRBD2 matching over 12 bases. The length of the CDR3 is 18 residues. The V gene's germline CDR1 is SGHAT and CDR2 FQDESV (reference sequence). With V trimmed by 1 base and J by 0 bases, 5 bases remained unmatched. The CDR3, as DNA: TGTGCCAGCAGCTTAGAGACTAGCGGGGGACCCAGCACAGATACGCAGTATTTT. As protein: CASSLETSGGPSTDTQYF.